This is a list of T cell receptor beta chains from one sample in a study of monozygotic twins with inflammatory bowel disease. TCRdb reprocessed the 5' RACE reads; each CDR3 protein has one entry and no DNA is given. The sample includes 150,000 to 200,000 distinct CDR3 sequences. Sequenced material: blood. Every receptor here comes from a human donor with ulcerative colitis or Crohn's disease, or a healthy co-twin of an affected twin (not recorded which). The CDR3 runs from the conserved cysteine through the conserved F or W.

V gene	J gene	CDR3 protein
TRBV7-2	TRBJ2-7	CASTSAGGRNEQYF
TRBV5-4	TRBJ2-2	CASNSRDRPTGELFF
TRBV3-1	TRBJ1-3	CASSLARDRRGTIYF
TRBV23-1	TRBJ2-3	CASSLRTSGDFTDTQYF
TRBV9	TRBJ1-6	CASSVTGGGYSPLHF
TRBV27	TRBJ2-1	CASSLSYSYGYNEQFF
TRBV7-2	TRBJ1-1	CASSTTGLTEAFF
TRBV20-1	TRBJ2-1	CSALGRGGRSSYNEQFF
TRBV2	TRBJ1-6	CASTGYMAPLHF
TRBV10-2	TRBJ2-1	CASRRSSGSSYNEQFF
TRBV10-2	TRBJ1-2	CASTSIRDRYGYTF
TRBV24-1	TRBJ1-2	CATSYGDGYTF
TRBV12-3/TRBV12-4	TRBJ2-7	CASRKTGTYEQYF
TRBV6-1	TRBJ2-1	CASSEEVRSEQFF